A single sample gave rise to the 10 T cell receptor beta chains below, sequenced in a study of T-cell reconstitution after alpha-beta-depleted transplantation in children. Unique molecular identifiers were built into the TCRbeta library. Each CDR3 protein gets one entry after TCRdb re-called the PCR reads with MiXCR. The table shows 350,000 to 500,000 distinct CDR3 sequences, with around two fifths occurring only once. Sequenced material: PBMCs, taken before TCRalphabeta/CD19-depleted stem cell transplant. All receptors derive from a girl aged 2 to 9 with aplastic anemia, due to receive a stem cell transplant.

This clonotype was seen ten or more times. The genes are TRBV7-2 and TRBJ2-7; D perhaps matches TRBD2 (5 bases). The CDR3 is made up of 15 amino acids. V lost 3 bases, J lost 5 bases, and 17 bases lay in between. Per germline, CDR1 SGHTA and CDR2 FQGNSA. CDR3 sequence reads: CASSLVVAGFNEQYF. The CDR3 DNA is TGTGCCAGCAGCTTGGTTGTCGCGGGTTTCAACGAGCAGTACTTC.

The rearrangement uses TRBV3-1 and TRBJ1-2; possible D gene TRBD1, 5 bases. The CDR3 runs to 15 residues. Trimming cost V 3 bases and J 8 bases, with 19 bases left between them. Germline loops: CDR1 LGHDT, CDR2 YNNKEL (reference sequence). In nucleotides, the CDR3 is TGTGCCAGCAGCCAGAAGGCGGGGCAGGGCAAAGGCTACACCTTC. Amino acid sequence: CASSQKAGQGKGYTF.

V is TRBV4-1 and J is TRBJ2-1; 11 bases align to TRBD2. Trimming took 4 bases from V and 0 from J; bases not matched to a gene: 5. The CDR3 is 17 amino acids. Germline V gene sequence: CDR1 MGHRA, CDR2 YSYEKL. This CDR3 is CASSPRLAGSSYNEQFF. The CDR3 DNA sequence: TGCGCCAGCAGCCCCCGACTAGCGGGGAGCTCCTACAATGAGCAGTTCTTC.

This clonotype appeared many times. CDR3 nucleotides: TGCAGCGTAAGATCGGGCCCCCTCACCGGGGAGCTGTTTTTT. Translation: CSVRSGPLTGELFF. The chain carries TRBV29-1 and TRBJ2-2; no firm D call. The CDR3 has 14 residues. CDR1 and CDR2 from the germline V gene are SQVTM and ANQGSEA. The germline V and J ends were trimmed by 6 bases and 4 bases, with 15 bases remaining between them.

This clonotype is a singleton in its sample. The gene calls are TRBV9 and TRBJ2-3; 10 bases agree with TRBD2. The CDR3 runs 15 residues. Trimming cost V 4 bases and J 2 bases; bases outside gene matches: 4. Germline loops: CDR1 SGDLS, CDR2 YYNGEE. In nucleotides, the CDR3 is TGTGCCAGCAGCAAACTAGCGGGGCCCACAGATACGCAGTATTTT. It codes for CASSKLAGPTDTQYF.

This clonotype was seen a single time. CDR3: CASSSQGSPQETQYF. The CDR3 region has the DNA TGTGCCAGCAGCTCACAGGGTTCCCCTCAAGAGACCCAGTACTTC. The chain uses TRBV7-1 and TRBJ2-5; tentatively, D is TRBD1 (5 bases). TRBV7-1 qualifies as an ORF whose function is uncertain. V was cut by 2 bases and J by 2 bases, with 12 bases left in between. The length of the CDR3 is 15 residues.

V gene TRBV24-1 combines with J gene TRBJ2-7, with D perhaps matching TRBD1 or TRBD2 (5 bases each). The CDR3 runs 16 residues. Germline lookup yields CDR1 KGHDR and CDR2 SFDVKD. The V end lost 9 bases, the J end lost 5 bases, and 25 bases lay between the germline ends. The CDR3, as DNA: TGTGCCACCTGGGCAGCCGGGGCAGGAAGAGGCCACGAGCAGTACTTC. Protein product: CATWAAGAGRGHEQYF.

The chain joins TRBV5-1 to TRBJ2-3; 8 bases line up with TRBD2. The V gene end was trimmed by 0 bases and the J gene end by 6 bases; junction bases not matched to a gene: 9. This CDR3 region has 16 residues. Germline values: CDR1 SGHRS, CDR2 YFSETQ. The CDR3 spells CASSLGVGGGSDTQYF. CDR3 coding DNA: TGCGCCAGCAGCTTGGGGGTCGGCGGGGGGAGTGATACGCAGTATTTT. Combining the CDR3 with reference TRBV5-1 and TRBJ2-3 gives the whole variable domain KAGVTQTPRYLIKTRGQQVTLSCSPISGHRSVSWYQQTPGQGLQFLFEYFSETQRNKGNFPGRFSGRQFSNSRSEMNVSTLELGDSALYLCASSLGVGGGSDTQYFGPGTRLTVL.

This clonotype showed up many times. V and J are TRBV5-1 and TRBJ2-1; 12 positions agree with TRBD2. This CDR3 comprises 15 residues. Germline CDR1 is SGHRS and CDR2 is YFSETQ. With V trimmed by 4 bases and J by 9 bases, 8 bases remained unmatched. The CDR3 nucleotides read TGCGCCAGCAGCCCCGAAATGACTAGCGGGAGTGAGCAGTTCTTC. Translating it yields CASSPEMTSGSEQFF.

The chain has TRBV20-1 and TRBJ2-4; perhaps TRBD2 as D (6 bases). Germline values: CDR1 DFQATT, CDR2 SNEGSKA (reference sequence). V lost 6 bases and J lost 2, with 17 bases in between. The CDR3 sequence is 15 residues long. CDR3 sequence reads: CSAGPLAGPKNIQYF. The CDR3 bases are TGCAGTGCAGGCCCCCTTGCGGGGCCCAAAAACATTCAGTACTTC.